A single sample is the source of the 28 T cell receptor beta chains below, sequenced in a study of regulatory T cells in long-lasting Graves disease (TCRdb year 2021). The method behind the library was multiplex PCR. Sequencing relied on an Illumina HiSeq 4000. To build TCR beta libraries, CDR3 regions were amplified by Arm-PCR using iRepertoire HTBI primers. TCRdb ran its own pipeline on the public reads, namely fastp trimming at Q25 and MiXCR clone calling, and kept in-frame beta chains. For every CDR3 protein sequence, its rows merge into one entry that carries the most common genes and DNA. Recorded for this sample are 350,000 to 500,000 distinct CDR3 sequences; about 21% of them occurred a single time. Together, the top ten hold about 13% of the sample. Sample time point, as interpreted from the label and publication: persistent/refractory GD, antithyroid drugs over 5 years with positive TRAb. For both TCR sequencing and RNA sequencing, RNA was extracted from PBMCs using TRIzol.

The input for sequencing was peripheral blood mononuclear cells (PBMCs), taken when the disease was refractory, from a patient treated with antithyroid drugs. The receptors originated from a female donor with Graves disease.

The J gene is TRBJ2-3, the V gene TRBV7-9; TRBD2 matches 7 bases. V lost 5 bases to trimming and J lost 2 bases; unmatched junction nucleotides: 10. The CDR3 is 16 residues long. From germline, CDR1 is SEHNR and CDR2 FQNEAQ (reference sequence). CDR3 bases: TGTGCCAGCAGCCCAAGGGCGGGAGCCAACACAGATACGCAGTATTTT. Translating it yields CASSPRAGANTDTQYF.

This chain connects TRBV2 to TRBJ2-3; D gene ambiguous. Germline V CDR1 and CDR2: SNHLY, FYNNEI. Between the trimmed V and J ends, which lost 4 bases and 0 bases, there was a span of 11 bases. There are 15 residues in the CDR3. CDR3 sequence reads: CASSVTSPSTDTQYF. Written as DNA, the CDR3 is TGTGCCAGCAGTGTCACCAGCCCTAGCACAGATACGCAGTATTTT.

The chain combines TRBV6-1 with TRBJ1-1, with D possibly being TRBD1 (5 bases). Germline V gene sequence: CDR1 MNHNS, CDR2 SASEGT. There are 13 residues in the CDR3. Trimming left V 7 bases short and J 4 bases short, with 13 bases between. The CDR3 region is CASTIGVGTEAFF. As DNA, the CDR3 is TGTGCCAGCACCATAGGGGTTGGCACTGAAGCTTTCTTT.

This clonotype was seen only a few times. The chain couples TRBV24-1 to TRBJ2-2; 7 positions match TRBD2. The CDR3 is 15 amino acids. The J segment lost 3 bases and the V segment lost 5 bases, leaving 5 bases of the junction unmatched. CDR1 KGHDR and CDR2 SFDVKD come from the germline V gene. CDR3 sequence (DNA): TGTGCCACCAGTGGGGGACTAACCGACACCGGGGAGCTGTTTTTT. Its protein is CATSGGLTDTGELFF.

Ten or more counts support this clonotype. J is TRBJ2-5 and V is TRBV18; no clear D. CDR1 and CDR2 from the germline V gene are KGHSH and LQKENI. There are 14 residues in the CDR3. Trimming took 5 bases from V and 2 from J, leaving 12 bases between them. The CDR3 coding sequence is TGTGCCAGCTCATTCGCCGGCCGACAAGAGACCCAGTACTTC. Translating it yields CASSFAGRQETQYF.

There are a few counts of this clonotype. DNA of the CDR3: TGCAGTGCCCCCGACACCCCACACGTAGAAGAGACCCAGTACTTC. Its protein product is CSAPDTPHVEETQYF. The rearrangement links TRBV20-1 to TRBJ2-5; D unresolved. V was pared by 6 bases and J by 3 bases, with 20 bases between. The CDR3 loop spans 15 amino acids. The germline CDR1 and CDR2 sequences are DFQATT and SNEGSKA (reference sequence).

In its sample, this clonotype was seen many times. J is TRBJ2-7 and V is TRBV6-1, with TRBD1 matching 7 bases. V lost 6 bases to trimming and J lost 2 bases; unmatched junction nucleotides: 10. This CDR3 contains 15 residues. The V gene's germline CDR1 is MNHNS and CDR2 SASEGT. The CDR3 DNA follows: TGTGCCAGCAGACGAGGGACAGCGAGGGCCTACGAGCAGTACTTC. Its translation is CASRRGTARAYEQYF.

J is TRBJ1-5 and V is TRBV28; no clear D gene. The CDR3 is 18 amino acids. The germline V gene encodes CDR1 MDHEN and CDR2 SYDVKM. Trimming removed 0 bases from V and 0 bases from J, with 15 bases in between. CDR3 sequence reads: CASSLWADRRDSNQPQHF. CDR3 nucleotide sequence: TGTGCCAGCAGTTTATGGGCGGACCGGCGAGATAGCAATCAGCCCCAGCATTTT.

A note on this clonotype: A much larger clonotype is one base distant, so this may be a read error. The chain links TRBV30 to TRBJ2-1; D uncertain. Germline V lookup: CDR1 GTSNPN, CDR2 SVGIG (reference sequence). There are 11 residues in the CDR3. The germline V and J ends were trimmed by 0 bases and 10 bases, with 7 bases remaining between them. As DNA, the CDR3 is TGTGCCTGGAGTGTACTCGGCGAGCAGTTCTTC. Its translation is CAWSVLGEQFF.

The sample holds many counts of this clonotype. This chain joins TRBV2 and TRBJ2-7; 7 positions match TRBD1. The CDR3 runs to 16 residues. The junction had 8 bases not matched to a gene; V was cut back by 1 base and J by 2 bases. Germline V lookup: CDR1 SNHLY, CDR2 FYNNEI. CDR3 amino acids: CASSEGITGATYEQYF. CDR3 nucleotides: TGTGCCAGCAGTGAAGGAATTACAGGGGCAACCTACGAGCAGTACTTC. The variable domain in full, with the rest retrieved from reference TRBV2 and TRBJ2-7, is EPEVTQTPSHQVTQMGQEVILRCVPISNHLYFYWYRQILGQKVEFLVSFYNNEISEKSEIFDDQFSVERPDGSNFTLKIRSTKLEDSAMYFCASSEGITGATYEQYFGPGTRLTVT.

This clonotype came up many times. CDR3: CASSFTGANVLTF. The CDR3 DNA is TGTGCCAGCAGTTTCACTGGGGCCAACGTCCTGACTTTC. This chain joins TRBV12-3 or TRBV12-4 and TRBJ2-6; D gene uncertain. CDR3 length: 13 residues. Trimming stripped 3 bases from V and 2 bases from J, with 2 bases between.

Ten or more counts support this clonotype. The chain has TRBV3-1 and TRBJ2-2, with D possibly being TRBD1 (5 bases). Between the trimmed V and J ends, which lost 5 bases and 1 base, there was a span of 11 bases. CDR1 LGHDT and CDR2 YNNKEL come from the germline V gene (reference sequence). The CDR3 consists of 15 residues. The CDR3 sequence is CASSSSRENTGELFF. The DNA for the CDR3 is TGTGCCAGCAGCTCAAGCAGGGAGAACACCGGGGAGCTGTTTTTT.

This clonotype was observed at least ten times. The chain combines TRBV2 with TRBJ1-1; D perhaps matches TRBD1 (5 bases). Germline V gene data show CDR1 as SNHLY and CDR2 as FYNNEI. This CDR3 contains 14 residues. V was pared by 3 bases and J by 0 bases, with 8 bases between. This chain's CDR3 is CASSDGGMNTEAFF. For the CDR3, the DNA is TGTGCCAGCAGTGATGGGGGAATGAACACTGAAGCTTTCTTT.

This clonotype was observed a few times. J is TRBJ2-1 and V is TRBV12-3 or TRBV12-4, with TRBD1 matching 9 bases. The CDR3 is 15 amino acids. V lost 5 bases and J lost 7; bases outside the gene matches: 9. This chain's CDR3 is CASSPGTGWYNEQFF. The CDR3 DNA reads TGTGCCAGCAGTCCCGGGACAGGGTGGTATAATGAGCAGTTCTTC.

This clonotype was seen ten or more times. The CDR3 DNA follows: TGTGCCAGCAGCCAACTGGACAGGTTTGACGAGCAGTACTTC. This sequence encodes CASSQLDRFDEQYF. The chain recombines TRBV3-1 with TRBJ2-7, with 7 bases lining up with TRBD1. Looked up from germline, CDR1 is LGHDT and CDR2 is YNNKEL (reference sequence). CDR3 size: 14 residues. V was clipped by 2 bases and J by 5 bases; unmatched bases: 6.

The sample holds many counts of this clonotype. CDR3 bases: TGTGCCAGCAGCCAGCGTAAGTGGGACGAGCAGTACTTC. Translated, it gives CASSQRKWDEQYF. The chain uses TRBV3-1 and TRBJ2-7, with D unresolved. Germline CDR1 reads LGHDT; CDR2 reads YNNKEL (reference sequence). The CDR3 is 13 amino acids. The V and J ends lost 3 bases and 5 bases respectively, with 11 bases between them.

This clonotype was found many times. The chain recombines TRBV12-3 or TRBV12-4 with TRBJ2-7, with TRBD1 identical over 7 bases. This CDR3 comprises 13 residues. V dropped 4 bases and J dropped 4; count of bases not matched to a gene: 4. The CDR3 sequence is CASSYRGLYEQYF. For the CDR3, the DNA is TGTGCCAGCAGTTACAGGGGATTGTACGAGCAGTACTTC.

The gene calls are TRBV24-1 and TRBJ2-2; perhaps TRBD1 as D (6 bases). Germline V gene sequence: CDR1 KGHDR, CDR2 SFDVKD. This CDR3 has 12 residues. V dropped 10 bases and J dropped 7 bases, with 12 bases sitting between them. CDR3 amino acids: CATQQGNGELFF. CDR3 bases: TGTGCCACTCAACAGGGAAACGGGGAGCTGTTTTTT.

This clonotype came up many times. The chain uses TRBV12-5 and TRBJ2-5; maybe TRBD1 (5 bases). V lost 6 bases and J 5 bases, leaving 13 bases between the germline ends. The length of the CDR3 is 13 residues. Germline CDR1 and CDR2: LGHNT and FRNRAP. CDR3: CASGPDTGETQYF. In nucleotides, the CDR3 is TGTGCTAGTGGCCCGGACACCGGGGAGACCCAGTACTTC.

The V and J genes are TRBV7-3 and TRBJ2-1, with D uncertain. The CDR3 has 15 amino acids. CDR1 is SGHTA, CDR2 FQGTGA, per germline. V was trimmed by 1 base and J by 6 bases, leaving 13 bases between them. CDR3 in DNA: TGTGCCAGCAGCTTAATGGGCAGTAAGGGCAATGAGCAGTTCTTC. Protein product: CASSLMGSKGNEQFF.

This clonotype showed up just a few times. This rearrangement joins TRBV5-1 to TRBJ2-2; perhaps TRBD2 as D (6 bases). The germline V gene has CDR1 SGHRS and CDR2 YFSETQ. V dropped 2 bases and J dropped 1 base, with 9 bases sitting between them. CDR3 length equals 15 residues. The CDR3 sequence is CASSFDGRNTGELFF. The CDR3 DNA follows: TGCGCCAGCAGCTTTGACGGGAGGAACACCGGGGAGCTGTTTTTT.

This clonotype showed up many times. The chain carries TRBV18 and TRBJ1-2; D unclear. Germline values: CDR1 KGHSH, CDR2 LQKENI. CDR3 size: 13 residues. V shed 4 bases and J shed 3 bases, with 9 bases lying between them. The CDR3 DNA reads as TGTGCCAGCTCACGAGAGGGATACTATGGCTACACCTTC. Its translation is CASSREGYYGYTF.

As to this clonotype: This may be a read error: a much more frequent sequence differs by one nucleotide. The gene calls are TRBV2 and TRBJ2-1, with 13 bases lining up with TRBD2. Losses at the gene ends were 4 bases for V and 2 bases for J; bases not matched to a gene: 2. The CDR3 is 16 residues long. Germline V gene sequence: CDR1 SNHLY, CDR2 FYNNEI. The CDR3 bases are TGTGCCAGCAGTGGGACTAGCGGGAGCCCCTACAATGAGCAGTTCTTC. It specifies CASSGTSGSPYNEQFF. Full variable domain (outside the CDR3, taken from reference TRBV2 and TRBJ2-1): EPEVTQTPSHQVTQMGQEVILRCVPISNHLYFYWYRQILGQKVEFLVSFYNNEISEKSEIFDDQFSVERPDGSNFTLKIRSTKLEDSAMYFCASSGTSGSPYNEQFFGPGTRLTVL.

V usage is TRBV6-1 and J usage is TRBJ2-4; possibly TRBD1 for D (5 bases). V gave up 6 bases and J gave up 0 bases, with 15 bases separating them. CDR1 is MNHNS and CDR2 is SASEGT in the germline V gene. The length of the CDR3 is 16 residues. CDR3: CASRTDSLLAKNIQYF. Written as DNA, the CDR3 is TGTGCCAGCAGGACCGACAGTTTACTAGCCAAAAACATTCAGTACTTC.

The rearrangement uses TRBV29-1 and TRBJ2-7, with 7 bases identical to TRBD2. The CDR3 consists of 12 residues. Trimming at V came to 4 bases and at J to 4 bases, leaving 4 bases not matched to a gene. In germline, CDR1 is SQVTM, CDR2 ANQGSEA. The DNA of the CDR3 is TGCAGCGTTGGAGTAGCGGGTTACGAGCAGTACTTC. It codes for CSVGVAGYEQYF.

This clonotype was seen at least ten times. V usage is TRBV2 and J usage is TRBJ2-7, with D maybe TRBD1 (6 bases). Trimming left V 7 bases short and J 6 bases short, with 10 bases between. The length of the CDR3 is 11 residues. Germline V gives CDR1 SNHLY, CDR2 FYNNEI. The CDR3 protein is CASNGQFEQYF. As DNA, the CDR3 is TGTGCCAGCAACGGACAGTTCGAGCAGTACTTC.

This clonotype has just a few counts. The V gene is TRBV29-1, the J gene TRBJ1-3, with a weak D call TRBD1 (6 bases). The CDR3 spans 14 residues. CDR1 and CDR2 (germline): SQVTM, ANQGSEA. V was cut by 5 bases and J by 6 bases, with 17 bases left in between. DNA of the CDR3: TGCAGCGTTACCGGAACAGGGCCATCAAACACCATATATTTT. It translates to CSVTGTGPSNTIYF.

This clonotype was observed at least ten times. This chain joins TRBV28 and TRBJ2-7; D is perhaps TRBD1 (5 bases). Germline values: CDR1 MDHEN, CDR2 SYDVKM. Trimming shortened V by 6 bases and J by 1 base, and 13 bases separated the two germline ends. The CDR3 sequence is 14 residues long. The CDR3 region is CASRQEDKSYEQYF. DNA of the CDR3: TGTGCCAGCAGGCAAGAGGACAAGTCCTACGAGCAGTACTTC.